Sequencing of this T cell receptor beta chain was carried out in a study of cytomegalovirus exposure and HLA in healthy donors. The germline V gene has CDR1 SEHNR and CDR2 FQNEAQ (reference sequence). The CDR3 totals 17 residues. V lost 3 bases and J lost 0; bases outside the gene matches: 9. PCR employed 60 Vbeta and 13 Jbeta primers. TCRdb's copy holds only in-frame clones and misses some; the assay was immunoSEQ multiplex PCR. The table includes about 120,000 clones, approximately 72% detected once. The clonotype was recovered from a man in his sixties in good health and CMV-seropositive. Sequenced sample: PBMCs. This chain links TRBV7-9 with TRBJ2-5; TRBD2 matches 8 bases. The CDR3, as DNA: TGTGCCAGCAGCTTTGGGTTAGGTAGCGGGGACCAAGAGACCCAGTACTTC. Encoded protein: CASSFGLGSGDQETQYF.